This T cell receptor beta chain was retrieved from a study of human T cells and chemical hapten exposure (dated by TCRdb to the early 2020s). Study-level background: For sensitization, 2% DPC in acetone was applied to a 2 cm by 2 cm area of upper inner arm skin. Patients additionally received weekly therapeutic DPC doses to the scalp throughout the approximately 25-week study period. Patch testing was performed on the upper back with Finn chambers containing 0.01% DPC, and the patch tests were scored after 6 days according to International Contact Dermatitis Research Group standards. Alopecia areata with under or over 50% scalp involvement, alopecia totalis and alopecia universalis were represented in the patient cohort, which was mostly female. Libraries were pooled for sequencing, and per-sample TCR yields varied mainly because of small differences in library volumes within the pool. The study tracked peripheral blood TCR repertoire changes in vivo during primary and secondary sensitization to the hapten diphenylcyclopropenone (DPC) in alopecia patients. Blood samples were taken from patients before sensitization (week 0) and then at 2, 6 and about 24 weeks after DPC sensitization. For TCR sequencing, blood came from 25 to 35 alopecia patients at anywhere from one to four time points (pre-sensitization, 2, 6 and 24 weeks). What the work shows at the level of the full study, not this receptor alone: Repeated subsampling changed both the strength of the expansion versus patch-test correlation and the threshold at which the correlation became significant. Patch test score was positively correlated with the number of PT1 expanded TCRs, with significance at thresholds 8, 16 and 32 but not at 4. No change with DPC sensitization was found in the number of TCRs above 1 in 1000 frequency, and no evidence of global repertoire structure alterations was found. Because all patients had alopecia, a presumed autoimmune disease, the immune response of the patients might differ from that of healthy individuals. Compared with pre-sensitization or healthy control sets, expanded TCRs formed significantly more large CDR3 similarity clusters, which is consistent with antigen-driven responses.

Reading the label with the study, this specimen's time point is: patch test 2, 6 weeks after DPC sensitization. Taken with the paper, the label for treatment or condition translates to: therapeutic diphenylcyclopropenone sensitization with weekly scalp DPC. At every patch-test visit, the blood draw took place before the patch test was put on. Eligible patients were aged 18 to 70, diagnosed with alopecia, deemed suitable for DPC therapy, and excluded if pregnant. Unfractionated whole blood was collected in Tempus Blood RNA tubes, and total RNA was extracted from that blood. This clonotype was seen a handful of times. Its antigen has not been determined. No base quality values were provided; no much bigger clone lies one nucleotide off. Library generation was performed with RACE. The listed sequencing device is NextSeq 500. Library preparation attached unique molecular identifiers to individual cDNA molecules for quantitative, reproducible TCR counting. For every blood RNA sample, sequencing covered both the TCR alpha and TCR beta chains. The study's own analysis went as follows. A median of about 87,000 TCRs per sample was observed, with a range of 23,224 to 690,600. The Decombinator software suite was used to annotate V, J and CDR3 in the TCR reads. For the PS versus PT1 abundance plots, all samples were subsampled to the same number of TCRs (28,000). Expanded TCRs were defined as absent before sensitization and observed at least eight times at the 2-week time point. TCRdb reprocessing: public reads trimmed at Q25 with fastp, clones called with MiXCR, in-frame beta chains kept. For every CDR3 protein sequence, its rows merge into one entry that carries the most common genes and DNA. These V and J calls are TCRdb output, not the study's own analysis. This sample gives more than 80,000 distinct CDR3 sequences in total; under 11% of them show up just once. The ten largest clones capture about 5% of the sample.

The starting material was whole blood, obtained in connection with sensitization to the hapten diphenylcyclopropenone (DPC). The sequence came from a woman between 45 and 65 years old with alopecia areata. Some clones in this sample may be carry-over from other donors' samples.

CDR3 region: CSVGQVAYEQYF. The nucleotides are TGCAGCGTGGGACAGGTTGCCTACGAGCAGTACTTC. The chain links TRBV29-1 with TRBJ2-7, and 8 bases in between align with TRBD1. The CDR3 contains 12 residues, cysteine and phenylalanine counted. The DNA shown is the 36-base CDR3, in frame from base 1. V and J are trimmed by 6 bases and 2 bases, and the gene matches miss 3 bases of the junction. Via the germline V gene, CDR1 is SQVTM and CDR2 ANQGSEA.